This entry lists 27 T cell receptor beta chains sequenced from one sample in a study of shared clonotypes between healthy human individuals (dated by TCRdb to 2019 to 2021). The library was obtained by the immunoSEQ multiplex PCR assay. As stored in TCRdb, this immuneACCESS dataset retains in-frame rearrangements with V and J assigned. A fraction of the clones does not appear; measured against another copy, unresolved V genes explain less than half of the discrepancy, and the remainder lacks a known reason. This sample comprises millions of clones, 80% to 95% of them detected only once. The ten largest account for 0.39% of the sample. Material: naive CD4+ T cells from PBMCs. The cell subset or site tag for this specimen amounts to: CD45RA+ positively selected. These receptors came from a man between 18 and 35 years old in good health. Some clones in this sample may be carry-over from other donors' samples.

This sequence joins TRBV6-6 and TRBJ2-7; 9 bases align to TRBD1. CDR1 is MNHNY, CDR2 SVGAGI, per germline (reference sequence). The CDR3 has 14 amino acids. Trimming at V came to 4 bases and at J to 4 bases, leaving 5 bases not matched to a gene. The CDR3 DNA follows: TGTGCCAGCAGTTCGGGACAGGGAGTTTACGAGCAGTACTTC. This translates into CASSSGQGVYEQYF.

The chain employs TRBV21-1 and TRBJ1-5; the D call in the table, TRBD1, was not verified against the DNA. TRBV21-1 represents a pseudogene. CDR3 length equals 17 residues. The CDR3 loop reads CASSKAPFGTANQPQHF. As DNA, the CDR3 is TGTGCCAGCAGCAAAGCACCATTCGGGACAGCTAATCAGCCCCAGCATTTT.

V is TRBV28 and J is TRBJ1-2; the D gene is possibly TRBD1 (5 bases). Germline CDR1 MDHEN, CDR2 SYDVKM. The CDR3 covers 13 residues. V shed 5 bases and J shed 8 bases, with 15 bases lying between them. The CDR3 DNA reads TGTGCCAGCAGTCTGGGACGGTGGATGGGCTACACCTTC. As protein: CASSLGRWMGYTF.

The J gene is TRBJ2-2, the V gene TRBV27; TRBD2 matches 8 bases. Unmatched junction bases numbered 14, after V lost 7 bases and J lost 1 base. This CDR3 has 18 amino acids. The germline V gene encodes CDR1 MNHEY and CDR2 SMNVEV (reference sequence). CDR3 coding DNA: TGTGCCAGCACCCTTAGCCCTAGCGGGCCTGTGAACACCGGGGAGCTGTTTTTT. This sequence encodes CASTLSPSGPVNTGELFF.

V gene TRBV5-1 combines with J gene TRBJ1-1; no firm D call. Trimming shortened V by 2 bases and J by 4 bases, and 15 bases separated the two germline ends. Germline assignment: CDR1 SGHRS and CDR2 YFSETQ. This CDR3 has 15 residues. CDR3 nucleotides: TGCGCCAGCAGCTTTATGTCCAACTCCGGCACTGAAGCTTTCTTT. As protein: CASSFMSNSGTEAFF. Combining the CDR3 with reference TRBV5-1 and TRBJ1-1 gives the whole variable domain KAGVTQTPRYLIKTRGQQVTLSCSPISGHRSVSWYQQTPGQGLQFLFEYFSETQRNKGNFPGRFSGRQFSNSRSEMNVSTLELGDSALYLCASSFMSNSGTEAFFGQGTRLTVV.

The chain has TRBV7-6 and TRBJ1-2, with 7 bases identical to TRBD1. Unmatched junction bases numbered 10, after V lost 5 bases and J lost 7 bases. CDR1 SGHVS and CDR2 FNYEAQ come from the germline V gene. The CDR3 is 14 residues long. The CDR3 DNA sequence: TGTGCCAGCAGCCCATTACAGGGGTTTTTTGGCTACACCTTC. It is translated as CASSPLQGFFGYTF.

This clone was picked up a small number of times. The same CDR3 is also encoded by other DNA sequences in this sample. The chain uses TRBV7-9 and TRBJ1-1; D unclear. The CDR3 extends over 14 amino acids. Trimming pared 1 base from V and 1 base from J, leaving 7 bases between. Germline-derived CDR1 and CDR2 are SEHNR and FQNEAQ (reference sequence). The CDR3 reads CASSLDGQNTEAFF. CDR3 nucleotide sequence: TGTGCCAGCAGCTTAGACGGGCAGAACACTGAAGCTTTCTTT.

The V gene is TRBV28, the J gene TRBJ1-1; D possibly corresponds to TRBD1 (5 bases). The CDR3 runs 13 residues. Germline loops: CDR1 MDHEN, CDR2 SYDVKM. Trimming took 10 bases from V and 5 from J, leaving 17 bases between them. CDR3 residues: CATFQGANTEAFF. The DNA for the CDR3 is TGTGCCACCTTCCAGGGTGCTAATACTGAAGCTTTCTTT.

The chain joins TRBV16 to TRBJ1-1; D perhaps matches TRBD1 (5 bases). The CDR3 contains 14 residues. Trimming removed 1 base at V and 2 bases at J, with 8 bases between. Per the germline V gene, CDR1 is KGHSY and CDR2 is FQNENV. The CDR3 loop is CASSQWGVNTEAFF. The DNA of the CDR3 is TGTGCCAGCAGCCAATGGGGCGTCAACACTGAAGCTTTCTTT.

The CDR3: CASSNGRRNEKLFF. DNA of the CDR3: TGTGCCAGCAGCAACGGACGGCGTAATGAAAAACTGTTTTTT. This rearrangement joins TRBV7-2 to TRBJ1-4; D remains unclear. Germline V gene lookup returns CDR1 SGHTA and CDR2 FQGNSA. The CDR3 length is 14 residues. Deletions cut 5 bases from V and 4 bases from J, with 11 bases between.

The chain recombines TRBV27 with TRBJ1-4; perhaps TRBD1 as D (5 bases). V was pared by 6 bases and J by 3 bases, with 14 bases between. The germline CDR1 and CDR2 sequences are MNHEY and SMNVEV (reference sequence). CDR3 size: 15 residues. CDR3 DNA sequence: TGTGCCAGCAGCCTCCAGGGATTGCCTAATGAAAAACTGTTTTTT. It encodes CASSLQGLPNEKLFF. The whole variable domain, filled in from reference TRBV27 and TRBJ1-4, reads EAQVTQNPRYLITVTGKKLTVTCSQNMNHEYMSWYRQDPGLGLRQIYYSMNVEVTDKGDVPEGYKVSRKEKRNFPLILESPSPNQTSLYFCASSLQGLPNEKLFFGSGTQLSVL.

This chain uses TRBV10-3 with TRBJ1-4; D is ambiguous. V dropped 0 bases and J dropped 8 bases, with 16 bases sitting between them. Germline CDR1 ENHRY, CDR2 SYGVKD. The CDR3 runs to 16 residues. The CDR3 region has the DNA TGTGCCATCAGTGAGTCTGATAGGGTCTCTTCCGAAAAACTGTTTTTT. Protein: CAISESDRVSSEKLFF.

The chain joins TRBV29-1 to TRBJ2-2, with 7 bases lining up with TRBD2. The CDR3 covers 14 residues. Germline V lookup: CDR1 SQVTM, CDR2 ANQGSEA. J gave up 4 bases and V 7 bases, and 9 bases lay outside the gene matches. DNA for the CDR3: TGCAGCGCCGAAGTTCGCGGGAGCACCGGGGAGCTGTTTTTT. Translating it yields CSAEVRGSTGELFF.

The DNA of the CDR3 is TGCGCCAGCAGCTTGGGGACGGGCGGGACTAGCGGGAGAAGCTCCTACAATGAGCAGTTCTTC. Its protein is CASSLGTGGTSGRSSYNEQFF. The gene calls are TRBV5-1 and TRBJ2-1; 14 bases fit TRBD2. V was clipped by 0 bases and J by 0 bases; unmatched bases: 11. Germline CDR1 reads SGHRS; CDR2 reads YFSETQ. This CDR3 spans 21 amino acids. Using reference TRBV5-1 and TRBJ2-1 for the parts outside the CDR3, the full variable domain is KAGVTQTPRYLIKTRGQQVTLSCSPISGHRSVSWYQQTPGQGLQFLFEYFSETQRNKGNFPGRFSGRQFSNSRSEMNVSTLELGDSALYLCASSLGTGGTSGRSSYNEQFFGPGTRLTVL.

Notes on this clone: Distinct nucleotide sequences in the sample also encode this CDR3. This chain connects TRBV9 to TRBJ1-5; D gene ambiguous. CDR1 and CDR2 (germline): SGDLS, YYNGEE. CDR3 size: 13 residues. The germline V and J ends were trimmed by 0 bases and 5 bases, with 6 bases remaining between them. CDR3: CASSVDEDQPQHF. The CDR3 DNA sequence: TGTGCCAGCAGCGTAGACGAAGATCAGCCCCAGCATTTT.

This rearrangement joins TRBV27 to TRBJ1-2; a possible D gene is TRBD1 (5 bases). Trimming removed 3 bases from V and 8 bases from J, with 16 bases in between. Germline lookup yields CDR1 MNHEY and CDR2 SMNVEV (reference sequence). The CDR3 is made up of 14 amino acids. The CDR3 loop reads CASSFNLGVGGYTF. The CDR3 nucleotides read TGTGCCAGCAGTTTTAATTTAGGGGTCGGCGGCTACACCTTC.

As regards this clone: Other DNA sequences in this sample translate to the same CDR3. The CDR3 reads CASSVGLAGGPDTQYF. For the CDR3, the DNA is TGTGCCAGCAGCGTAGGTCTAGCGGGAGGGCCAGATACGCAGTATTTT. The chain joins TRBV9 to TRBJ2-3; 12 positions agree with TRBD2. Germline values: CDR1 SGDLS, CDR2 YYNGEE. This CDR3 is 16 amino acids long. V trimming: 0 bases; J trimming: 4 bases; junction bases outside the gene matches: 3.

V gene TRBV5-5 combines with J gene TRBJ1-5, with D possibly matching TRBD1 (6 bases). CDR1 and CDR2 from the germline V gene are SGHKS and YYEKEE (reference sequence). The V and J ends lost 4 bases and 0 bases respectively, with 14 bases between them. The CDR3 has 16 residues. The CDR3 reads CASSPQGLDSNQPQHF. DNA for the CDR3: TGTGCCAGCAGCCCACAGGGCTTAGATAGCAATCAGCCCCAGCATTTT.

CDR3 DNA sequence: TGTGCCAGCAGTCGAGACAGGAGCTCCTACAATGAGCAGTTCTTC. Its translation is CASSRDRSSYNEQFF. The rearrangement uses TRBV7-3 and TRBJ2-1; possibly TRBD1 for D (6 bases). This CDR3 has 15 residues. Germline lookup yields CDR1 SGHTA and CDR2 FQGTGA. The ends were cut back, 6 bases at V and 0 bases at J, with 12 bases in the middle. Variable domain in full (rest from reference TRBV7-3 and TRBJ2-1): GAGVSQTPSNKVTEKGKYVELRCDPISGHTALYWYRQSLGQGPEFLIYFQGTGAADDSGLPNDRFFAVRPEGSVSTLKIQRTERGDSAVYLCASSRDRSSYNEQFFGPGTRLTVL.

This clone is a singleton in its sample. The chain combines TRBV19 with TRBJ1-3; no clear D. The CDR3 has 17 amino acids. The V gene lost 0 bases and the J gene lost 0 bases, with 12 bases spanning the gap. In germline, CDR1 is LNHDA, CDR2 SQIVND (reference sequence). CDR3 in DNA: TGTGCCAGTAGTATAGATCGAATCCAGTCCTCTGGAAACACCATATATTTT. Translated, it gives CASSIDRIQSSGNTIYF.

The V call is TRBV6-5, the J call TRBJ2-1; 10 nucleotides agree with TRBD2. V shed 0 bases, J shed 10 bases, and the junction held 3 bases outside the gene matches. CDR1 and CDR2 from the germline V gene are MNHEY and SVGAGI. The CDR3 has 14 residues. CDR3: CASSYSPSGSEQFF. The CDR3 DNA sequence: TGTGCCAGCAGTTACTCGCCTAGCGGGAGCGAGCAGTTCTTC.

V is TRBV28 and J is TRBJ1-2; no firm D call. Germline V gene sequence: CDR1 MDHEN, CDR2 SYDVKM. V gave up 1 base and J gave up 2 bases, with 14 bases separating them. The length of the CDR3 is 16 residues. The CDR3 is CASSLSGSQLNYGYTF. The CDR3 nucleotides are TGTGCCAGCAGTTTATCGGGGTCCCAATTAAACTATGGCTACACCTTC.

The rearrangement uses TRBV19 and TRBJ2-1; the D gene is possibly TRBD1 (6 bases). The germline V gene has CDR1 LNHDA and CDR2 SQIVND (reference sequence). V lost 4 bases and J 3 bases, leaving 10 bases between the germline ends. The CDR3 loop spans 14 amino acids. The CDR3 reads CASSTLQGYNEQFF. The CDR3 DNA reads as TGTGCCAGTAGTACCTTACAGGGCTACAATGAGCAGTTCTTC.

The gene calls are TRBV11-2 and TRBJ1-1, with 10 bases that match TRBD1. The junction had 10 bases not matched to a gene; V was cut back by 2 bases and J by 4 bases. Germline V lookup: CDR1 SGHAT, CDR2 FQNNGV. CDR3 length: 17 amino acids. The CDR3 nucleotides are TGTGCCAGCAGCTTAAAGACAGGGGGCCGGTCGGGCACTGAAGCTTTCTTT. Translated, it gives CASSLKTGGRSGTEAFF.

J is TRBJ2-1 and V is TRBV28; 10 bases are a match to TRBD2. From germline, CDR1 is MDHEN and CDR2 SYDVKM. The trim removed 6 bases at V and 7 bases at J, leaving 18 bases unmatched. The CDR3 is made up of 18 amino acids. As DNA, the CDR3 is TGTGCCAGCAGACCCAAGGAGGTTAAAGCGGGAGGGCCAAATGAGCAGTTCTTC. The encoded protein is CASRPKEVKAGGPNEQFF.

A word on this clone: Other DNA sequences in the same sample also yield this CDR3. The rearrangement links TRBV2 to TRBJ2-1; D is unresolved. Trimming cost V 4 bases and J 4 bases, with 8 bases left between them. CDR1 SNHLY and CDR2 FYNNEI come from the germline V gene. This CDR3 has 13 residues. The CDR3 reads CASSGETYNEQFF. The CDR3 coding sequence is TGTGCCAGCAGTGGTGAAACATACAATGAGCAGTTCTTC. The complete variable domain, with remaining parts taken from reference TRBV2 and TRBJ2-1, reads EPEVTQTPSHQVTQMGQEVILRCVPISNHLYFYWYRQILGQKVEFLVSFYNNEISEKSEIFDDQFSVERPDGSNFTLKIRSTKLEDSAMYFCASSGETYNEQFFGPGTRLTVL.

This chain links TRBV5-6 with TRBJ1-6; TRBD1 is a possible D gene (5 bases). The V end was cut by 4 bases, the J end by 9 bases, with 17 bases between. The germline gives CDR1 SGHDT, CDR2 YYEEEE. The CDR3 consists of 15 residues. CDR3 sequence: CASSAGTAERSPLHF. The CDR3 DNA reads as TGTGCCAGCAGCGCCGGGACTGCGGAACGTTCACCCCTCCACTTT.